Sequencing of this TCR beta chain was carried out in a study of blood T cell repertoires in COVID-19. Study background: Both acute and convalescent COVID-19 samples were obtained from the United States, Italy and Spain. T cells, B-cell-depleted T cells, or PBMCs supplied cDNA or gDNA.

This clone was detected once. Source study methods: The authors estimated nucleated cell counts from reference gene primer amplification. Generated by immunoSEQ multiplex PCR, the TCRdb table keeps only in-frame clones and is missing some. V, J and clone size derive from that table, while D and trimming were established from the DNA sequence. The sample consists of 83,000 or so clones, roughly 86% of them appearing once. Germline V gene data show CDR1 as SGHNT and CDR2 as YYREEE (reference sequence). V dropped 0 bases and J dropped 6; count of bases not matched to a gene: 9. The CDR3 loop spans 16 amino acids.

The source material was peripheral blood. This receptor was taken from a man of 80 years or more with active or convalescent COVID-19. J is TRBJ2-1 and V is TRBV5-4; TRBD2 aligns across 7 bases. The CDR3 reads CASSLARLANFNEQFF. In DNA form, the CDR3 reads TGTGCCAGCAGCTTGGCCAGACTAGCTAATTTCAATGAGCAGTTCTTC. Variable domain in full (rest from reference TRBV5-4 and TRBJ2-1): ETGVTQSPTHLIKTRGQQVTLRCSSQSGHNTVSWYQQALGQGPQFIFQYYREEENGRGNFPPRFSGLQFPNYSSELNVNALELDDSALYLCASSLARLANFNEQFFGPGTRLTVL.